This paragraph covers one TCR beta chain sequence. Its antigen is unknown. Base quality data are lacking; no much larger clone is found one base away. The CDR3 measures 14 amino acids from cysteine to phenylalanine. Of the read, only the CDR3 DNA is kept; its 42 bases are in frame from base 1. CDR1 and CDR2, looked up from the germline V gene, are SNHLY and FYNNEI. From V the trimming removes 3 bases and from J it removes 13 bases, while the gene matches leave 11 bases of the junction unaccounted for. These data come from a study of blood T cell repertoires in COVID-19 (dated by TCRdb to the early 2020s). Context from the whole study: Samples covering the acute and convalescent phases of COVID-19 were provided by collaborators in the United States, Italy and Spain. The material from the prospective study consisted of cDNA or gDNA derived from T cells, B-cell-depleted T cells, or PBMCs. Deeply sampled blood TCRbeta repertoires from subjects exposed to, actively infected with, or recovered from COVID-19 were included in the dataset. The repertoires were released in a freely available public database meant as a resource for research on the immune response to SARS-CoV-2. Samples came from the ongoing ImmuneRACE study (first 160 participants) plus 1,254 subjects from 6 global collaborators. The sample metadata nearly always contained a de-identified subject ID, COVID-19 status, age in years and sex. Where available, HLA class I and class II types were taken from metadata supplied by the sample provider and were not determined by assay-based typing.

Summary of the overall study and its limitations: How much clinical and demographic metadata was included differed by source and by participant, and the metadata was provided uncurated.

Collaborating institutions collected whole blood in K2EDTA tubes following their own protocols. For TCRbeta analysis, collaborator samples were shipped as frozen whole blood, as isolated PBMCs, or as DNA extracted from either sample type. TCRbeta CDR3 regions were amplified from genomic DNA by means of the immunoSEQ Assay, a bias-controlled multiplex PCR. In the original analysis: The number of nucleated cells in each sample was estimated by amplification of reference gene primers within the assay. Sequence reads were collapsed and filtered to measure the absolute abundance of every unique TCRbeta CDR3 rearrangement. For each sample, productive Simpson clonality was calculated by taking the square root of Simpson's diversity index across productive rearrangements. Not all clones reach the TCRdb copy of this immuneACCESS table, which keeps in-frame sequences only. Checked studies attribute under half of the gap to unresolved V genes and leave the rest unexplained. V, J and clone size reflect that table, while D and trimming were determined from the DNA. Across this sample there are some 14,000 clones, with approximately 84% seen only once. Together, the top ten hold about a tenth of the sample.

Recombination linked TRBV2 to TRBJ1-5, with TRBD1 matching 8 junction bases. The sequencing input was peripheral blood. This clonotype originated in a human donor in a cohort sampled during active COVID-19. The DNA is as follows: TGTGCCAGCAGTGATCGGACAGGGCGGACCGTACAGCATTTT. Its protein reads: CASSDRTGRTVQHF.